The 18 T cell receptor beta chains listed next were all sequenced from one sample in a study of PD-1 blockade in classical Hodgkin lymphoma (dated by TCRdb to the early 2020s). According to the study, the label for this sample's time point signals: cycle 1 day 1 (C1D1), immediately before nivolumab initiation. Relapse after autologous stem cell transplantation had occurred in all trial patients, and cohorts A, B and C were distinguished by prior brentuximab vedotin exposure. Magnetic negative selection with a Miltenyi CD4+ T cell isolation kit was used to purify CD4+ T cells from thawed PBMCs. The receptor library was made with the immunoSEQ multiplex PCR assay. TCRdb holds this immuneACCESS table with in-frame rearrangements only. Some clones are missing; in checked studies, unresolved V genes explain under half, and the rest has no known cause. Recorded for this sample are 4,000 to 4,500 clones; around 87% of them occurred a single time. Together, the top ten hold about 28% of the sample.

The sample consisted of CD4+ T cells from blood, taken at baseline. Source of these receptors: a human donor with classical Hodgkin lymphoma.

The chain employs TRBV5-1 and TRBJ1-1; D not resolved. The V gene lost 0 bases and the J gene lost 6 bases, with 6 bases spanning the gap. CDR1 is SGHRS and CDR2 is YFSETQ in the germline V gene. The CDR3 loop spans 12 amino acids. The CDR3 protein is CASSLGLSEAFF. The CDR3 nucleotides are TGCGCCAGCAGCTTGGGGCTTTCTGAAGCTTTCTTT.

The chain couples TRBV10-2 to TRBJ2-5; D not certain. The CDR3 contains 18 residues. Germline V lookup: CDR1 WSHSY, CDR2 SAAADI. V was trimmed by 8 bases and J by 3 bases, leaving 28 bases between them. CDR3 in DNA: TGCGCCAGCGCTCCGCCCACACGGCTAAGAGGCAGTAAAGAGACCCAGTACTTC. It is translated as CASAPPTRLRGSKETQYF.

The rearrangement joins TRBV11-2 to TRBJ1-1; maybe TRBD1 (5 bases). The CDR3 sequence is 14 residues long. With 5 bases removed from V and 0 bases from J, the gap between germline ends came to 10 bases. The V gene's germline CDR1 is SGHAT and CDR2 FQNNGV. CDR3 sequence (DNA): TGTGCCAGCAGCCAAGACAGTTTGAACACTGAAGCTTTCTTT. Protein: CASSQDSLNTEAFF.

This clone was observed once. The CDR3 coding sequence is TGTGCCAGTAAGGGAGCCGGGACAGGGGTTTCCACTGAAGCTTTCTTT. This encodes CASKGAGTGVSTEAFF. The rearrangement links TRBV19 to TRBJ1-1, with TRBD1 matching over 10 bases. This CDR3 has 16 residues. Germline values: CDR1 LNHDA, CDR2 SQIVND (reference sequence). The V segment lost 7 bases and the J segment 4 bases; nucleotides outside the gene matches: 12.

V is TRBV5-1 and J is TRBJ2-1; 7 bases align to TRBD2. The V segment lost 1 base and the J segment 5 bases; nucleotides outside the gene matches: 9. This CDR3 comprises 16 residues. From germline, CDR1 is SGHRS and CDR2 YFSETQ. The CDR3 is CASSLRGLAANNEQFF. In DNA form, the CDR3 reads TGCGCCAGCAGCTTGAGAGGGCTAGCGGCAAACAATGAGCAGTTCTTC.

The CDR3 loop reads CASWGPDQPQHF. As DNA, the CDR3 is TGTGCCAGCTGGGGACCGGATCAGCCCCAGCATTTT. The genes are TRBV2 and TRBJ1-5, with D possibly matching TRBD1 (5 bases). V gave up 8 bases and J gave up 5 bases, with 10 bases separating them. The germline gives CDR1 SNHLY, CDR2 FYNNEI. The CDR3 is 12 residues long.

This rearrangement joins TRBV7-9 to TRBJ1-1; D is ambiguous. The CDR3 runs to 15 residues. V lost 1 base and J lost 0, with 9 bases in between. Germline lookup yields CDR1 SEHNR and CDR2 FQNEAQ (reference sequence). The CDR3 nucleotides are TGTGCCAGCAGCTTAGTGGGCCAGCTGAACACTGAAGCTTTCTTT. It codes for CASSLVGQLNTEAFF. The entire variable domain, with the rest obtained from reference TRBV7-9 and TRBJ1-1, is as follows: DTGVSQNPRHKITKRGQNVTFRCDPISEHNRLYWYRQTLGQGPEFLTYFQNEAQLEKSRLLSDRFSAERPKGSFSTLEIQRTEQGDSAMYLCASSLVGQLNTEAFFGQGTRLTVV.

The CDR3 region is CASSLGTPSLNTEAFF. The DNA for the CDR3 is TGTGCCAGCAGTCTTGGGACACCATCCTTGAACACTGAAGCTTTCTTT. This chain joins TRBV11-1 and TRBJ1-1, with D tentatively TRBD1 (6 bases). Trimming stripped 6 bases from V and 0 bases from J, with 17 bases between. CDR1 is SGHAT and CDR2 is FQDESV in the germline V gene (reference sequence). The CDR3 contains 16 residues.

V and J are TRBV7-2 and TRBJ1-6, with a weak D call TRBD1 (5 bases). V was pared by 0 bases and J by 11 bases, with 11 bases between. The germline V gene has CDR1 SGHTA and CDR2 FQGNSA. CDR3 length: 14 amino acids. CDR3 nucleotides: TGTGCCAGCAGCTTAGCGCCTCAGGGAGCACCCCTCCACTTT. Protein sequence: CASSLAPQGAPLHF.

The chain links TRBV5-8 to TRBJ1-2, with D tentatively TRBD1 (6 bases). The germline V gene has CDR1 SGHTS and CDR2 YDEGEE. V was pared by 0 bases and J by 4 bases, with 22 bases between. This CDR3 has 18 amino acids. In DNA, the CDR3 is TGTGCCAGCAGCTTGGTGGTGTCGGGGGGCGTGCACGGCTATGGCTACACCTTC. Protein sequence: CASSLVVSGGVHGYGYTF.

This chain uses TRBV13 with TRBJ2-3; TRBD2 agrees at 7 bases. The trim removed 5 bases at V and 1 base at J, leaving 3 bases unmatched. The CDR3 is 14 amino acids. From germline, CDR1 is PRHDT and CDR2 FYEKMQ (reference sequence). The CDR3 reads CASSGGVRTDTQYF. The CDR3 nucleotides read TGTGCCAGCAGCGGGGGGGTTCGCACAGATACGCAGTATTTT.

About this clone: A junction end diverges from the germline sequence, so it may reflect a read error. The V call is TRBV7-8, the J call TRBJ1-5, with a weak D call TRBD1 (6 bases). CDR3 length: 17 residues. The germline gives CDR1 SGHVS, CDR2 FQNEAQ. CDR3 loop: CASSLYPQGMRNQPQHF. The CDR3 coding sequence is TGTGCCAGCAGCTTATATCCACAGGGTATGCGCAACCAGCCCCAGCATTTT. Together with reference TRBV7-8 and TRBJ1-5, the CDR3 gives the full variable domain: GAGVSQSPRYKVAKRGQDVALRCDPISGHVSLFWYQQALGQGPEFLTYFQNEAQLDKSGLPSDRFFAERPEGSVSTLKIQRTQQEDSAVYLCASSLYPQGMRNQPQHFGDGTRLSIL.

The chain is built from TRBV2 and TRBJ2-7, with D unclear. The CDR3 has 15 amino acids. V lost 8 bases and J lost 4, with 21 bases in between. Germline V gene sequence: CDR1 SNHLY, CDR2 FYNNEI. DNA of the CDR3: TGTGCCAGCGGGCGTGAGGTCACAGAACGATACGAGCAGTACTTC. Encoded protein: CASGREVTERYEQYF.

The chain couples TRBV27 to TRBJ1-2; TRBD1 aligns across 7 bases. CDR3 length equals 16 residues. The V gene's germline CDR1 is MNHEY and CDR2 SMNVEV (reference sequence). J was trimmed by 4 bases and V by 5 bases; bases with no gene match: 13. This chain's CDR3 is CASSPTRTGLGYGYTF. The DNA for the CDR3 is TGTGCCAGCAGTCCGACTCGGACAGGACTGGGCTATGGCTACACCTTC.

This sequence joins TRBV19 and TRBJ2-2; D may correspond to TRBD1 or TRBD2 (5 bases each). V was pared by 6 bases and J by 5 bases, with 16 bases between. CDR1 and CDR2 from the germline V gene are LNHDA and SQIVND (reference sequence). The CDR3 extends over 15 amino acids. The CDR3 region is CASSPREPGTGELFF. The CDR3 nucleotides read TGTGCCAGTAGCCCCAGGGAACCGGGGACCGGGGAGCTGTTTTTT.

This rearrangement joins TRBV6-6 to TRBJ1-1; 7 bases line up with TRBD1. CDR3 size: 13 residues. CDR1 MNHNY and CDR2 SVGAGI come from the germline V gene (reference sequence). The ends lost 7 bases at V and 3 bases at J; junction bases unmatched: 5. CDR3: CASTDREDTEAFF. CDR3 sequence (DNA): TGTGCCAGCACCGACAGGGAGGACACTGAAGCTTTCTTT.

The V and J genes are TRBV25-1 and TRBJ2-3, with 7 positions matching TRBD1. CDR1 is MGHDK, CDR2 SYGVNS, per germline. V shed 8 bases, J shed 0 bases, and the junction held 2 bases outside the gene matches. The CDR3 spans 13 residues. Here the CDR3 reads CASQGQSTDTQYF. CDR3 sequence (DNA): TGTGCCAGCCAGGGACAGAGCACAGATACGCAGTATTTT.

The genes are TRBV7-3 and TRBJ2-7, with a possible D match to TRBD2 (5 bases). The CDR3 runs 15 residues. The germline gives CDR1 SGHTA, CDR2 FQGTGA. The V gene lost 0 bases and the J gene lost 6 bases, with 15 bases spanning the gap. The CDR3 is CASSLTHRLAGEQYF. DNA for the CDR3: TGTGCCAGCAGCTTAACTCATCGGCTAGCTGGCGAGCAGTACTTC.